The 15 T cell receptor beta chains below were found in one sample sequenced in a study of cytomegalovirus exposure and HLA in healthy donors. This PCR relied on a set of 60 Vbeta primers and 13 Jbeta primers. Clones were read by immunoSEQ multiplex PCR, and TCRdb kept only the in-frame ones, dropping some. The sample records about 190,000 clones, nearly 80% being singletons. The sample consisted of PBMCs. The source is a woman aged 25 to 39 in good health and CMV-seropositive.

The gene calls are TRBV4-3 and TRBJ2-7; 8 nucleotides match TRBD1. After removal of 0 bases from V and 2 bases from J, the junction contained 3 bases not matched to a gene. Germline lookup yields CDR1 LGHNA and CDR2 YSLEER. CDR3 length equals 15 residues. The CDR3 sequence is CASSQEWTGTYEQYF. The CDR3 DNA sequence: TGCGCCAGCAGCCAAGAGTGGACAGGGACCTACGAGCAGTACTTC.

The rearrangement links TRBV2 to TRBJ2-5; unclear D gene. This CDR3 is 12 amino acids long. Trimming shortened V by 6 bases and J by 4 bases, and 9 bases separated the two germline ends. Germline CDR1 SNHLY, CDR2 FYNNEI. CDR3 coding DNA: TGTGCCAGCAGGCGTGATGGAGAGACCCAGTACTTC. Residues: CASRRDGETQYF.

The J gene is TRBJ2-6, the V gene TRBV7-6; a weak D match, TRBD1 (5 bases). The CDR3 extends over 17 amino acids. In germline, CDR1 is SGHVS, CDR2 FNYEAQ. Trimming took off 0 bases at V and 0 bases at J, with 9 bases between the two ends. The CDR3 coding sequence is TGTGCCAGCAGCTTAGCCCTACAGGTCTCTGGGGCCAACGTCCTGACTTTC. Its protein product is CASSLALQVSGANVLTF.

CDR3 sequence reads: CASSSRRENTGELFF. The CDR3 DNA sequence: TGCGCCAGCAGCTCGAGGCGGGAGAACACCGGGGAGCTGTTTTTT. This rearrangement joins TRBV5-1 to TRBJ2-2; a possible D gene is TRBD2 (6 bases). There are 15 residues in the CDR3. Trimming stripped 3 bases from V and 1 base from J, with 10 bases between. Germline V gene lookup returns CDR1 SGHRS and CDR2 YFSETQ.

The chain carries TRBV19 and TRBJ1-6; possible D gene TRBD1, 6 bases. In germline, CDR1 is LNHDA, CDR2 SQIVND (reference sequence). The CDR3 loop spans 14 amino acids. V shed 6 bases and J shed 6 bases, with 12 bases lying between them. CDR3: CASSLDRFNSPLHF. The CDR3 coding sequence is TGTGCCAGTAGCCTAGACAGGTTTAATTCACCCCTCCACTTT.

The chain has TRBV5-6 and TRBJ2-1; unclear D gene. V shed 0 bases and J shed 0 bases, with 7 bases lying between them. CDR1 and CDR2 (germline): SGHDT, YYEEEE. CDR3 size: 15 residues. The CDR3 is CASSLGRSSYNEQFF. CDR3 bases: TGTGCCAGCAGCTTGGGGCGGAGCTCCTACAATGAGCAGTTCTTC.

The rearrangement links TRBV27 to TRBJ1-4, with 11 bases aligning to TRBD1. The CDR3 is made up of 16 amino acids. CDR1 MNHEY and CDR2 SMNVEV come from the germline V gene (reference sequence). Trimming at V came to 6 bases and at J to 4 bases, leaving 7 bases not matched to a gene. CDR3 residues: CASRRDRGAGNEKLFF. CDR3 coding DNA: TGTGCCAGCAGGCGGGACAGGGGGGCAGGTAATGAAAAACTGTTTTTT.

This chain connects TRBV15 to TRBJ2-7; D is ambiguous. Trimming took off 0 bases at V and 6 bases at J, with 9 bases between the two ends. The CDR3 consists of 13 residues. The germline gives CDR1 LNHNV, CDR2 YYDKDF (reference sequence). CDR3 residues: CATSRDLGGEQYF. DNA for the CDR3: TGTGCCACCAGCAGAGATCTAGGCGGCGAGCAGTACTTC.

On this clone itself: One end of the junction is discordant with germline, which a read error may explain. The identical CDR3 is also encoded by other nucleotide sequences in the sample. CDR3 bases: TGTGCCAGCAGCCAGGGCGGGGGAGATACGCAATATTTT. It translates to CASSQGGGDTQYF. The V gene is TRBV2, the J gene TRBJ2-3; 7 bases line up with TRBD2. The CDR3 has 13 amino acids. Looked up from germline, CDR1 is SNHLY and CDR2 is FYNNEI.

The V gene is TRBV5-1, the J gene TRBJ2-7; D not resolved. CDR3 length: 14 residues. Looked up from germline, CDR1 is SGHRS and CDR2 is YFSETQ. The V end was cut by 1 base, the J end by 0 bases, with 8 bases between. The DNA of the CDR3 is TGCGCCAGCAGCTTGCTTGCCAGCTCCTACGAGCAGTACTTC. Amino acids: CASSLLASSYEQYF.

CDR3 in amino acids: CASSSLGGTYEQYF. The CDR3 DNA is TGTGCCAGTAGCTCGCTCGGGGGTACCTACGAGCAGTACTTC. This chain links TRBV19 with TRBJ2-7, with D tentatively TRBD2 (6 bases). The CDR3 runs to 14 residues. Germline loops: CDR1 LNHDA, CDR2 SQIVND (reference sequence). Trimming took off 6 bases at V and 2 bases at J, with 14 bases between the two ends.

The V call is TRBV5-7, the J call TRBJ2-7, with D possibly being TRBD1 (6 bases). TRBV5-7 is given ORF status, its function remaining uncertain. The CDR3 has 18 amino acids. V was cut by 4 bases and J by 1 base, with 24 bases left in between. In nucleotides, the CDR3 is TGTGCCAGCAGCCCTAGGCGCTTCGGGACAAACCGTTCCTACGAGCAGTACTTC. Protein: CASSPRRFGTNRSYEQYF.

V is TRBV5-4 and J is TRBJ2-3; 9 positions agree with TRBD2. The trim removed 3 bases at V and 4 bases at J, leaving 12 bases unmatched. Germline CDR1 and CDR2: SGHNT and YYREEE (reference sequence). The CDR3 consists of 17 residues. The CDR3 bases are TGTGCCAGCAGCTCTCCCCTGCGCGGGGGGGCAGCAGATACGCAGTATTTT. Translated, it gives CASSSPLRGGAADTQYF.

This clone was detected only a few times. The CDR3: CASSGDRVYEQFF. The DNA of the CDR3 is TGTGCCAGCAGTGGGGACAGGGTATATGAGCAGTTCTTC. This chain links TRBV2 with TRBJ2-1; 9 bases align to TRBD1. Per the germline V gene, CDR1 is SNHLY and CDR2 is FYNNEI. Trimming at V came to 4 bases and at J to 8 bases, leaving 3 bases not matched to a gene. The CDR3 spans 13 residues.

Concerning this clone: Different DNA sequences within this sample yield the same CDR3. This rearrangement joins TRBV6-6 to TRBJ2-5; D not resolved. Germline CDR1 is MNHNY and CDR2 is SVGAGI (reference sequence). The CDR3 extends over 11 amino acids. Trimming left V 2 bases short and J 4 bases short, with 2 bases between. CDR3 protein: CASSYRETQYF. The CDR3 coding sequence is TGTGCCAGCAGTTACCGAGAGACCCAGTACTTC.